These 19 T cell receptor beta chains were sequenced from one sample in a study of technical replicates of blood from a handful of donors. This table comes from immunoSEQ multiplex PCR, and its TCRdb copy is limited to in-frame clones, with some not included. The data contain some 48,000 clones, roughly 95% of them singletons. Sequenced input: T cells isolated from PBMCs. The receptors were sampled from a human donor in good health.

The genes are TRBV2 and TRBJ1-4; D ambiguous. Per germline, CDR1 SNHLY and CDR2 FYNNEI. The V end was cut by 7 bases, the J end by 0 bases, with 12 bases between. This CDR3 contains 15 residues. CDR3 amino acids: CASTPLRATNEKLFF. CDR3 DNA sequence: TGTGCCAGCACTCCCCTCCGAGCAACTAATGAAAAACTGTTTTTT. The full variable domain, in which reference TRBV2 and TRBJ1-4 provide the parts outside the CDR3, is EPEVTQTPSHQVTQMGQEVILRCVPISNHLYFYWYRQILGQKVEFLVSFYNNEISEKSEIFDDQFSVERPDGSNFTLKIRSTKLEDSAMYFCASTPLRATNEKLFFGSGTQLSVL.

The chain recombines TRBV6-1 with TRBJ2-7; 7 bases line up with TRBD2. The CDR3 sequence is 13 residues long. Germline values: CDR1 MNHNS, CDR2 SASEGT. The V and J ends lost 7 bases and 1 base, in that order; junction bases with no gene match: 4. CDR3 bases: TGTGCCAGCATCCTGGGACTATCCTACGAGCAGTACTTC. Amino acid sequence: CASILGLSYEQYF.

This clone has just a few counts. The chain links TRBV5-4 to TRBJ1-4; D is ambiguous. The CDR3 has 12 residues. Per the germline V gene, CDR1 is SGHNT and CDR2 is YYREEE (reference sequence). The V gene lost 4 bases and the J gene lost 10 bases, with 11 bases spanning the gap. The CDR3 DNA reads TGTGCCAGCAGCGATGGGGAGGGAAAACTGTTTTTT. This gives the protein CASSDGEGKLFF.

Concerning this clone itself: At one of its ends the junction is not consistent with the germline gene, which may arise from a read error. The chain joins TRBV14 to TRBJ1-4, with 8 nucleotides matching TRBD1. CDR3 size: 11 residues. Germline values: CDR1 SGHDN, CDR2 FVKESK. The CDR3 region has the DNA TGTGCCAGCAGGGGGGGACAGGTCCACAATTTT. It codes for CASRGGQVHNF. The full variable domain, with the rest looked up from reference TRBV14 and TRBJ1-4, is EAGVTQFPSHSVIEKGQTVTLRCDPISGHDNLYWYRRVMGKEIKFLLHFVKESKQDESGMPNNRFLAERTGGTYSTLKVQPAELEDSGVYFCASRGGQVHNFGSGTQLSVL.

The table lists this clone with a few counts. The gene calls are TRBV5-6 and TRBJ2-1; 9 bases are shared with TRBD2. This CDR3 is built from 12 residues. The V gene's germline CDR1 is SGHDT and CDR2 YYEEEE. J lost 15 bases, V lost 1 base, and 5 bases had no gene match. In nucleotides, the CDR3 is TGTGCCAGCAGCTTGTCAGCGGGAGGACCGTTCTTC. Its translation is CASSLSAGGPFF.

This chain links TRBV12-5 with TRBJ1-1, with a possible D match to TRBD1 (5 bases). CDR3 length: 14 amino acids. Per the germline V gene, CDR1 is LGHNT and CDR2 is FRNRAP. V was clipped by 0 bases and J by 6 bases, with 11 bases between them. The CDR3 is CASGLVGSGAEAFF. CDR3 sequence (DNA): TGTGCTAGTGGTTTGGTAGGTTCGGGGGCTGAAGCTTTCTTT.

This rearrangement joins TRBV6-5 to TRBJ1-1; D unclear. V lost 4 bases to trimming and J lost 10 bases, with 10 bases between them. The germline V gene encodes CDR1 MNHEY and CDR2 SVGAGI. This CDR3 comprises 11 residues. Here the CDR3 reads CASSSVGGAFF. CDR3 bases: TGTGCCAGCAGTTCGGTTGGTGGAGCTTTCTTT.

V is TRBV5-1 and J is TRBJ1-2, with 9 positions matching TRBD1. V was clipped by 5 bases and J by 4 bases; unmatched bases: 9. In germline, CDR1 is SGHRS, CDR2 YFSETQ. CDR3 length: 15 residues. For the CDR3, the DNA is TGCGCCAGCAGTTTACCGGGACAGGGAAGCTATGGCTACACCTTC. Translation gives CASSLPGQGSYGYTF.

The chain recombines TRBV7-3 with TRBJ2-3; 9 bases are a match to TRBD1. V shed 6 bases and J 3 bases; nucleotides not matched to a gene: 7. Germline V gives CDR1 SGHTA, CDR2 FQGTGA. This CDR3 has 15 amino acids. In nucleotides, the CDR3 is TGTGCCAGCAGTTTTACAGGGGGCCGGACAGATACGCAGTATTTT. Its protein is CASSFTGGRTDTQYF.

V is TRBV6-6 and J is TRBJ1-1, with a tentative D call TRBD1 (6 bases). Deletions cut 8 bases from V and 5 bases from J, with 15 bases between. The CDR3 contains 13 residues. In germline, CDR1 is MNHNY, CDR2 SVGAGI (reference sequence). The DNA of the CDR3 is TGTGCCAGCGGGGCGGGGGCAGGTACTGAAGCTTTCTTT. Amino acid sequence: CASGAGAGTEAFF.

This chain links TRBV5-8 with TRBJ1-6; D call uncertain. From germline, CDR1 is SGHTS and CDR2 YDEGEE. Trimming cost V 1 base and J 10 bases, with 6 bases left between them. The CDR3 consists of 12 residues. This CDR3 is CASSLTLSPLHF. The CDR3 region has the DNA TGTGCCAGCAGCTTGACTCTATCACCCCTCCACTTT. The complete variable domain, with remaining parts taken from reference TRBV5-8 and TRBJ1-6, reads EAGVTQSPTHLIKTRGQQATLRCSPISGHTSVYWYQQALGLGLQFLLWYDEGEERNRGNFPPRFSGRQFPNYSSELNVNALELEDSALYLCASSLTLSPLHFGNGTRLTVT.

The chain combines TRBV11-2 with TRBJ1-4; 7 nucleotides align to TRBD1. With 4 bases clipped from V and 8 bases from J, the junction kept 7 bases outside the gene matches. Germline CDR1 and CDR2: SGHAT and FQNNGV. The CDR3 is made up of 14 amino acids. CDR3 sequence reads: CASSWGTDREKLFF. The CDR3 DNA follows: TGTGCCAGCAGCTGGGGGACGGACAGGGAAAAACTGTTTTTT.

V usage is TRBV6-1 and J usage is TRBJ1-2; 7 bases agree with TRBD1. Germline V CDR1 and CDR2: MNHNS, SASEGT. With 2 bases clipped from V and 4 bases from J, the junction kept 7 bases outside the gene matches. CDR3 length equals 15 residues. CDR3 sequence: CASSETGAGSYGYTF. CDR3 nucleotide sequence: TGTGCCAGCAGTGAAACAGGGGCGGGGTCCTATGGCTACACCTTC.

The chain uses TRBV13 and TRBJ2-1; TRBD1 agrees at 9 bases. Germline trimming cut 4 bases from V and 3 bases from J; bases unmatched to any gene: 7. The CDR3 consists of 16 residues. Germline V lookup: CDR1 PRHDT, CDR2 FYEKMQ (reference sequence). The CDR3 loop reads CASSSDGTGNYNEQFF. DNA for the CDR3: TGTGCCAGCAGCTCAGACGGGACAGGGAACTACAATGAGCAGTTCTTC.

The chain couples TRBV19 to TRBJ2-1, with 7 bases that match TRBD2. After removal of 6 bases from V and 6 bases from J, the junction contained 11 bases not matched to a gene. This CDR3 has 15 residues. Germline V lookup: CDR1 LNHDA, CDR2 SQIVND (reference sequence). Here the CDR3 DNA reads TGTGCCAGTAGCATCGGACTAGATGTGGCCAATGAGCAGTTCTTC. Its protein is CASSIGLDVANEQFF.

The chain links TRBV5-4 to TRBJ1-1, with D unclear. The germline V and J ends were trimmed by 1 base and 7 bases, with 8 bases remaining between them. CDR1 SGHNT and CDR2 YYREEE come from the germline V gene (reference sequence). The CDR3 covers 12 residues. This CDR3 reads CASSLNSFEAFF. CDR3 nucleotides: TGTGCCAGCAGCTTGAACAGCTTTGAAGCTTTCTTT.

V is TRBV12-5 and J is TRBJ2-1; the D gene is possibly TRBD1 (6 bases). Germline assignment: CDR1 LGHNT and CDR2 FRNRAP. V gave up 1 base and J gave up 14 bases, with 15 bases separating them. This CDR3 contains 13 residues. Written as DNA, the CDR3 is TGTGCTAGTGGTTTGGAGCAGGGGAAACGTAAGTTCTTC. Protein: CASGLEQGKRKFF.

DNA of the CDR3: TGTGCCTTAAGCCGGGGGAGCTCCTACGAGCAGTACTTC. Residues: CALSRGSSYEQYF. This chain connects TRBV30 to TRBJ2-7, with D maybe TRBD2 (6 bases). Trimming shortened V by 7 bases and J by 0 bases, and 13 bases separated the two germline ends. Germline loops: CDR1 GTSNPN, CDR2 SVGIG (reference sequence). This CDR3 has 13 amino acids.

V usage is TRBV4-3 and J usage is TRBJ2-1; TRBD2 agrees at 8 bases. The length of the CDR3 is 15 residues. Germline loops: CDR1 LGHNA, CDR2 YSLEER. J gave up 0 bases and V 3 bases, and 1 base lay outside the gene matches. The CDR3 region is CASSQSGGSYNEQFF. For the CDR3, the DNA is TGCGCCAGCAGCCAGAGCGGGGGCTCCTACAATGAGCAGTTCTTC.